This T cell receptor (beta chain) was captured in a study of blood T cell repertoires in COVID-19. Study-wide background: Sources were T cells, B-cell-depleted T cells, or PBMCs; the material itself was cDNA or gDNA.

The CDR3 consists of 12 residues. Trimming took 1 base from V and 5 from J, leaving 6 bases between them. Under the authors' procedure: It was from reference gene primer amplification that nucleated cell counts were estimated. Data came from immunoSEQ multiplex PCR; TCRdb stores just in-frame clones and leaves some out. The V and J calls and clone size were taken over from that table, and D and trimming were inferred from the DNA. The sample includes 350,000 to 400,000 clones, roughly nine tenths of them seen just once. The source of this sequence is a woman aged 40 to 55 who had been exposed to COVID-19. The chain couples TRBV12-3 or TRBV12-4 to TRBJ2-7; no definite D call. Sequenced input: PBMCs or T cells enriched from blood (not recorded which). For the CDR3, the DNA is TGTGCCAGCAGTTTAGGCGCGAACGAGCAGTACTTC. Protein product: CASSLGANEQYF.